This TCR beta chain originates from a study of post-analysis software for immune sequencing data. Incorporated into the TCR beta cDNA libraries were unique molecular identifiers, which served to reduce PCR and sequencing biases. TCRdb recomputed calls from the PCR reads with MiXCR, one row per CDR3 protein. This table has fewer than 850,000 distinct CDR3 sequences, about 27% appearing once. This clonotype appeared a few times. Its antigen is unidentified. Study-level findings and limits: The five TRBV segments detected at higher frequency in patients than in controls included TRBV5-6, TRBV5-1 and TRBV20-1.

Between the trimmed V and J ends, which lost 6 bases and 3 bases, there was a span of 11 bases. The CDR3 consists of 13 residues. The receptor was isolated from a girl aged 5-17 years with multiple sclerosis. This chain links TRBV12-3 or TRBV12-4 with TRBJ1-1; the D is unclear. Source material: blood. CDR3 in amino acids: CASSYIRDTEAFF. The CDR3, as DNA: TGTGCCAGCAGCTATATTCGGGACACTGAAGCTTTCTTT.